Given below is one T cell receptor beta chain in context. As yet, its antigen is unknown. Possible read error: a much larger clone is one base away. These data belong to a study of T cell repertoires in cytomegalovirus infection. Germline loops: CDR1 SGHTA, CDR2 FQGTGA. The CDR3 loop spans 14 amino acids. From the reads, TCRdb called clonotypes with MiXCR, one entry per CDR3 protein. The table records under 90,000 distinct CDR3 sequences, 20% to 25% of them present only once. The TCR was taken from a human donor in good health (CMV status not recorded). Some clones in this sample may be carry-over from other donors' samples. Sequencing input: PBMCs, sequenced either directly or after in vitro stimulation (not recorded which). The J gene is TRBJ2-2, the V gene TRBV7-3, with a tentative D call TRBD2 (6 bases). CDR3 nucleotides: TGTGCCGGCAGCTTGACTAGTCACACCGGGGAGCTGTTTTTT. Encoded protein: CAGSLTSHTGELFF. Using reference TRBV7-3 and TRBJ2-2 for the parts outside the CDR3, the full variable domain is GAGVSQTPSNKVTEKGKYVELRCDPISGHTALYWYRQSLGQGPEFLIYFQGTGAADDSGLPNDRFFAVRPEGSVSTLKIQRTERGDSAVYLCAGSLTSHTGELFFGEGSRLTVL.